These 20 T cell receptor beta chains were all obtained from the same sample, sequenced in a study of identical twins. TCRdb passed the 5' RACE reads through MiXCR, listing each CDR3 protein once. This table has some 20,000 distinct CDR3 sequences, 69% appearing once. The sample taken for sequencing was memory (CD45RO+) T cells sorted from blood. These receptors were obtained from a woman aged 18-35 years in good health. This table probably holds off-target reads from a library built for another chain.

V is TRBV11-3 and J is TRBJ2-1; perhaps TRBD2 as D (5 bases). This CDR3 contains 14 residues. Trimming left V 4 bases short and J 8 bases short, with 15 bases between. Germline V CDR1 and CDR2: SGHNT, YENEEA. The CDR3 region has the DNA TGTGCCAGCAGCTCTTTGAGAGGGAGTGATGAGCAGTTCTTC. Residues: CASSSLRGSDEQFF.

This chain uses TRBV20-1 with TRBJ2-5; 9 bases align to TRBD2. Trimming at V came to 5 bases and at J to 5 bases, leaving 12 bases not matched to a gene. CDR1 and CDR2 from the germline V gene are DFQATT and SNEGSKA (reference sequence). The CDR3 has 15 amino acids. CDR3 sequence: CSAPGASGIVETQYF. CDR3 sequence (DNA): TGCAGTGCTCCGGGGGCTAGCGGGATCGTGGAGACCCAGTACTTC.

This chain uses TRBV18 with TRBJ2-1; 10 nucleotides match TRBD2. The CDR3 has 12 amino acids. The J segment lost 6 bases and the V segment lost 8 bases, leaving 1 base of the junction unmatched. Germline CDR1 is KGHSH and CDR2 is LQKENI. CDR3: CASASGSNEQFF. CDR3 nucleotides: TGTGCCAGCGCTAGCGGGAGCAATGAGCAGTTCTTC. Supplemented by reference TRBV18 and TRBJ2-1, the full variable domain reads NAGVMQNPRHLVRRRGQEARLRCSPMKGHSHVYWYRQLPEEGLKFMVYLQKENIIDESGMPKERFSAEFPKEGPSILRIQQVVRGDSAAYFCASASGSNEQFFGPGTRLTVL.

V gene TRBV2 combines with J gene TRBJ2-1, with 12 bases fitting TRBD2. This CDR3 contains 15 residues. Germline V CDR1 and CDR2: SNHLY, FYNNEI. J was trimmed by 7 bases and V by 4 bases; bases with no gene match: 5. The CDR3 loop is CASSATSGRGNEQFF. DNA for the CDR3: TGTGCCAGCAGTGCGACTAGCGGGAGAGGTAATGAGCAGTTCTTC.

CDR3 amino acids: CSERGLAGSIQYF. CDR3 coding DNA: TGCAGTGAGAGGGGGCTAGCGGGAAGCATTCAGTACTTC. The genes are TRBV20-1 and TRBJ2-4; 9 bases are shared with TRBD2. Trimming removed 7 bases from V and 9 bases from J; junction bases left unmatched: 10. CDR3 length equals 13 residues. Per germline, CDR1 DFQATT and CDR2 SNEGSKA (reference sequence).

The rearrangement uses TRBV25-1 and TRBJ2-3; the match to TRBD2 covers 8 bases. The V and J ends lost 2 bases and 5 bases, in that order; junction bases with no gene match: 6. Looked up from germline, CDR1 is MGHDK and CDR2 is SYGVNS. The CDR3 contains 15 residues. DNA for the CDR3: TGTGCCAGCAGTGAAGCTAGCGGGTTCTTAGATACGCAGTATTTT. Translating it yields CASSEASGFLDTQYF. Variable domain in full (rest from reference TRBV25-1 and TRBJ2-3): EADIYQTPRYLVIGTGKKITLECSQTMGHDKMYWYQQDPGMELHLIHYSYGVNSTEKGDLSSESTVSRIRTEHFPLTLESARPSHTSQYLCASSEASGFLDTQYFGPGTRLTVL.

The J gene is TRBJ2-1, the V gene TRBV14, with 8 bases lining up with TRBD2. This CDR3 is built from 16 residues. Germline V gene data show CDR1 as SGHDN and CDR2 as FVKESK. V lost 0 bases, J lost 5 bases, and 6 bases stayed unmatched. For the CDR3, the DNA is TGTGCCAGCAGCCAAGATCTCTCGCGGGAGGACAATGAGCAGTTCTTC. Translating gives CASSQDLSREDNEQFF. Complete variable domain (other parts from reference TRBV14 and TRBJ2-1): EAGVTQFPSHSVIEKGQTVTLRCDPISGHDNLYWYRRVMGKEIKFLLHFVKESKQDESGMPNNRFLAERTGGTYSTLKVQPAELEDSGVYFCASSQDLSREDNEQFFGPGTRLTVL.

The CDR3 loop is CSAIDGLSYNEQFF. The CDR3, as DNA: TGCAGTGCTATTGACGGATTATCCTACAATGAGCAGTTCTTC. The chain is built from TRBV20-1 and TRBJ2-1; D uncertain. The CDR3 extends over 14 amino acids. Germline V CDR1 and CDR2: DFQATT, SNEGSKA (reference sequence). Trimming shortened V by 4 bases and J by 1 base, and 11 bases separated the two germline ends.

This clonotype has just a few counts. The V and J genes are TRBV2 and TRBJ2-7; 10 nucleotides align to TRBD2. CDR1 and CDR2 from the germline V gene are SNHLY and FYNNEI. V gave up 7 bases and J gave up 2 bases; unmatched junction bases: 8. The CDR3 contains 15 residues. The CDR3 nucleotides are TGTGCCAGCATCTACGGGCTAGCGGGGGCCTACGAGCAGTACTTC. This translates into CASIYGLAGAYEQYF.

CDR3 residues: CASKGGTSGDYEQYF. As DNA, the CDR3 is TGTGCCAGCAAGGGGGGGACTAGCGGGGACTACGAGCAGTACTTC. The chain carries TRBV6-2 or TRBV6-3 and TRBJ2-7, with 13 bases that match TRBD2. This CDR3 has 15 amino acids. Trimming removed 7 bases from V and 3 bases from J; junction bases left unmatched: 6. Germline assignment: CDR1 MNHEY and CDR2 SVGEGT.

The chain carries TRBV19 and TRBJ1-1; D call uncertain. Germline V gene sequence: CDR1 LNHDA, CDR2 SQIVND (reference sequence). V lost 5 bases to trimming and J lost 1 base, with 8 bases between them. The CDR3 loop spans 13 amino acids. The CDR3 spells CASSLGKNTEAFF. The CDR3 DNA follows: TGTGCCAGTAGTCTGGGGAAGAACACTGAAGCTTTCTTT.

V gene TRBV12-3 or TRBV12-4 combines with J gene TRBJ2-3; possibly TRBD2 for D (5 bases). V lost 5 bases and J lost 11, with 20 bases in between. The CDR3 length is 14 residues. The CDR3 loop is CASSTGMLSVGQYF. CDR3 in DNA: TGTGCCAGCAGTACCGGGATGTTGAGTGTTGGGCAGTATTTT.

The genes are TRBV12-3 or TRBV12-4 and TRBJ2-1; D is possibly TRBD1 (5 bases). CDR3 length: 15 amino acids. The V gene lost 3 bases and the J gene lost 1 base, with 10 bases spanning the gap. CDR3 sequence reads: CASSFAQVSYNEQFF. The CDR3 DNA reads TGTGCCAGCAGTTTTGCACAGGTTTCCTACAATGAGCAGTTCTTC.

This chain joins TRBV10-2 and TRBJ2-1; the D is unclear. CDR3 length equals 14 residues. Trimming shortened V by 7 bases and J by 8 bases, and 18 bases separated the two germline ends. CDR1 is WSHSY, CDR2 SAAADI, per germline. The CDR3 protein is CASMTGPAFDEQFF. The CDR3 DNA reads as TGCGCCAGCATGACCGGACCCGCCTTCGATGAGCAGTTCTTC.

The chain employs TRBV18 and TRBJ2-3; either TRBD1 or TRBD2 may supply D (5 bases each). The CDR3 extends over 15 amino acids. Germline lookup yields CDR1 KGHSH and CDR2 LQKENI. V dropped 5 bases and J dropped 2 bases, with 14 bases sitting between them. The CDR3 DNA reads as TGTGCCAGCTCATCCCGGGACCCCAACACAGATACGCAGTATTTT. Residues: CASSSRDPNTDTQYF.

The CDR3 region is CSVEGASYNEQFF. CDR3 DNA sequence: TGCAGCGTTGAAGGGGCCTCATACAATGAGCAGTTCTTC. The gene calls are TRBV29-1 and TRBJ2-1; D gene unclear. Trimming took off 1 base at V and 4 bases at J, with 8 bases between the two ends. This CDR3 contains 13 residues. The germline V gene has CDR1 SQVTM and CDR2 ANQGSEA.

The chain joins TRBV29-1 to TRBJ2-3; TRBD2 might be the D (6 bases). Germline loops: CDR1 SQVTM, CDR2 ANQGSEA. The CDR3 has 12 amino acids. With 7 bases removed from V and 5 bases from J, the gap between germline ends came to 13 bases. Here the CDR3 DNA reads TGCAGCGGGGGGACTCCTGAAGATACGCAGTATTTT. This sequence encodes CSGGTPEDTQYF.

This clonotype occurred a few times. The genes are TRBV2 and TRBJ1-1; D not resolved. Per germline, CDR1 SNHLY and CDR2 FYNNEI. This CDR3 is built from 13 residues. V lost 3 bases and J lost 1, with 6 bases in between. The CDR3 spells CASSEDANTEAFF. CDR3 in DNA: TGTGCCAGCAGTGAGGACGCGAACACTGAAGCTTTCTTT.

This clonotype was observed a handful of times. The chain recombines TRBV2 with TRBJ2-3; TRBD1 or TRBD2 may be the D gene (5 bases each). Trimming took 5 bases from V and 7 from J, leaving 13 bases between them. CDR1 is SNHLY, CDR2 FYNNEI, per germline. The CDR3 length is 13 residues. The CDR3, as DNA: TGTGCCAGCAGTCTCGGGGCCCTGAATACGCAGTATTTT. This translates into CASSLGALNTQYF.

The chain has TRBV19 and TRBJ1-1; D unresolved. The germline V and J ends were trimmed by 3 bases and 6 bases, with 11 bases remaining between them. Germline CDR1 LNHDA, CDR2 SQIVND (reference sequence). The CDR3 consists of 13 residues. The CDR3 spells CASSMYGWAEAFF. In DNA form, the CDR3 reads TGTGCCAGTAGTATGTACGGGTGGGCTGAAGCTTTCTTT.